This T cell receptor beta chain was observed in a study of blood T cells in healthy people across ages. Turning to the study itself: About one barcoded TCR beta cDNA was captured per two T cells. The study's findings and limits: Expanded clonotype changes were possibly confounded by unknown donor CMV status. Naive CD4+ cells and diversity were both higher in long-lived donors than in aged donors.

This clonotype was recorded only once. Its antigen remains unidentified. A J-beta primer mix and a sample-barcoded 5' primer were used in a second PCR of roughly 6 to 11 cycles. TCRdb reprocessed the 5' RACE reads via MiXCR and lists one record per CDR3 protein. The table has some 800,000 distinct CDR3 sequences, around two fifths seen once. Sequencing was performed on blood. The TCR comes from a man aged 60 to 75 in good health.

This CDR3 is CASSAWGGGSQETQYF. In nucleotides, the CDR3 is TGTGCCAGCAGCGCCTGGGGCGGGGGGTCCCAAGAGACCCAGTACTTC. The chain recombines TRBV12-3 or TRBV12-4 with TRBJ2-5, with TRBD2 matching over 8 bases. The V segment lost 6 bases and the J segment 1 base; nucleotides outside the gene matches: 10. The CDR3 is 16 amino acids.